This paragraph reports one T cell receptor (beta chain). This specimen comes from a study of blood T cell repertoires in COVID-19. Repertoires were generated with immunoSEQ multiplex PCR, while TCRdb's copy carries only in-frame clones and drops some. The data show 45,000 to 65,000 clones, more than 90% seen once. This sequence was found in a human donor in a cohort sampled during active COVID-19. The sample was peripheral blood.

DNA of the CDR3: TGTGCCATCAGCGATCCTTACATCGACACAGATACGCAGTATTTT. It specifies CAISDPYIDTDTQYF. The V call is TRBV10-3, the J call TRBJ2-3; D is unclear. The CDR3 runs 15 residues. Trimming pared 6 bases from V and 2 bases from J, leaving 15 bases between. Germline V lookup: CDR1 ENHRY, CDR2 SYGVKD.